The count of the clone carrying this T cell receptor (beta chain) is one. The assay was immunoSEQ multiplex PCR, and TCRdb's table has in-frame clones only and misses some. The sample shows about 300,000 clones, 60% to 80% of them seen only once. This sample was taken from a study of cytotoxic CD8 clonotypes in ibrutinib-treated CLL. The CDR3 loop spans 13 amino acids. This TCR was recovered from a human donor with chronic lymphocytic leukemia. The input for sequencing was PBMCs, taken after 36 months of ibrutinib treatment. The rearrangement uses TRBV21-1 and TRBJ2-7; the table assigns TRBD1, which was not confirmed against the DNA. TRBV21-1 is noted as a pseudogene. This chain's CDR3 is CASSNTRGHEQYF. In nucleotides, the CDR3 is TGTGCCAGCAGCAATACCAGGGGCCACGAGCAGTACTTC.